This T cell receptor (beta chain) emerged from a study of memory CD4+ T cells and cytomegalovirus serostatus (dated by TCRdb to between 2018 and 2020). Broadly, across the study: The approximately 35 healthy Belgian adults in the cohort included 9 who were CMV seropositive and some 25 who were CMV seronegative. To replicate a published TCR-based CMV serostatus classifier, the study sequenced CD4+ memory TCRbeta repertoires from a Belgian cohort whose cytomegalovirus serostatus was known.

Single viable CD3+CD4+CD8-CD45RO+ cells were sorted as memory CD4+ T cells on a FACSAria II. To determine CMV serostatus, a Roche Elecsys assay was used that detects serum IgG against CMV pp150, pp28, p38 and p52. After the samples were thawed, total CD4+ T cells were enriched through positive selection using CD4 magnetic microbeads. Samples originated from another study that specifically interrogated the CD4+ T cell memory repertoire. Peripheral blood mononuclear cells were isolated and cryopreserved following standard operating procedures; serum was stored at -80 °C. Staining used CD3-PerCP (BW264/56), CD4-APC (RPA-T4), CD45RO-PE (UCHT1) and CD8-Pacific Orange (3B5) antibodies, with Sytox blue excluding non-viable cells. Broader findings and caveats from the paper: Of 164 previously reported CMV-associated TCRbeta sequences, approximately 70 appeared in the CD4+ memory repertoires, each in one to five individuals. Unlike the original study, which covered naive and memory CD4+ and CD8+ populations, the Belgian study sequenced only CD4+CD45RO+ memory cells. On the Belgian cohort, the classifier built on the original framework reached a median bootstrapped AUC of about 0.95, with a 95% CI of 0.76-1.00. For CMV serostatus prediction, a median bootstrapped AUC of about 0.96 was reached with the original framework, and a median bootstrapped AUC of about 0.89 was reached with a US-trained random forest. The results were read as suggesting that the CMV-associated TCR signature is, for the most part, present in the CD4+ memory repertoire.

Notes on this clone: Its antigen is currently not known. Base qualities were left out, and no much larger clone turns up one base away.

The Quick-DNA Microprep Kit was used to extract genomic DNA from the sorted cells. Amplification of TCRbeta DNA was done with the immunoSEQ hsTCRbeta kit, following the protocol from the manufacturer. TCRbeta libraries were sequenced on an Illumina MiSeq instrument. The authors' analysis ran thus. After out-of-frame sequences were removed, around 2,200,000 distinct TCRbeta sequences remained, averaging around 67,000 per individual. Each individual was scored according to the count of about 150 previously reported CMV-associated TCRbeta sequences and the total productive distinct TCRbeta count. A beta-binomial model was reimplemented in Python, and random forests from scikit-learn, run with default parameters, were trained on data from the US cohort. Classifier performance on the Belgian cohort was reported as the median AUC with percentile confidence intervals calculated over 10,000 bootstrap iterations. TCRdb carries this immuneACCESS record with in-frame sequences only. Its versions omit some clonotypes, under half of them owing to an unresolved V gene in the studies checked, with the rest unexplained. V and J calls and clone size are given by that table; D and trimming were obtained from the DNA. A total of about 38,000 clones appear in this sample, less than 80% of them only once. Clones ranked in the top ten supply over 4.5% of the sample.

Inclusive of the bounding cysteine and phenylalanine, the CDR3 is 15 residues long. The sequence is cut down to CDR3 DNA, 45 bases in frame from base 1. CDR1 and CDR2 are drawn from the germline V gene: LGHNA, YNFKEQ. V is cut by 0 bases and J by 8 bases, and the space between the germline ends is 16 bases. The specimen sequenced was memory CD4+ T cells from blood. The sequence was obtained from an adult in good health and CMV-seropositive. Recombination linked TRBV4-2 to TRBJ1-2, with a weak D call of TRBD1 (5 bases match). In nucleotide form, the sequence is TGTGCCAGCAGCCAAGAGGAGGCGGGGGGAGTCGGCTACACCTTC. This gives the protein CASSQEEAGGVGYTF.